This passage covers 31 T cell receptor beta chains from one sample sequenced in a study of Ad26.COV2.S vaccination and SARS-CoV-2 variants (TCRdb year 2021). The method behind the library was the immunoSEQ multiplex PCR assay. Drawn from immuneACCESS, this table holds only the in-frame rearrangements with V and J called that TCRdb kept. Clones are partly lost; checked studies trace under half to an unresolved V gene and leave the rest unexplained. In this sample the table shows around 250,000 clones, around nine tenths of which occur a single time. The ten largest clones add up to just under 3% of the sample. In light of the paper, this sample's treatment or condition label describes: 19 received Ad26.COV2.S at low or high dose, single or two shots; about five received placebo; per-sample allocation not given. For vaccine and placebo recipients, repertoires were sequenced using samples collected on day 63 after the first injection.

The specimen was peripheral blood, collected in a trial of Ad26.COV2.S vaccine versus placebo. Every receptor here comes from a person between 18 and 65 years old who received the Ad26.COV2.S COVID-19 vaccine or a placebo.

This chain connects TRBV11-3 to TRBJ2-1; a weak D match, TRBD2 (6 bases). Trimming took 5 bases from V and 9 from J, leaving 14 bases between them. CDR3 length equals 13 residues. CDR1 SGHNT and CDR2 YENEEA come from the germline V gene. The CDR3 here is CASSTDPGLEQFF. In DNA, the CDR3 is TGTGCCAGCAGCACTGATCCGGGACTTGAGCAGTTCTTC.

V gene TRBV15 combines with J gene TRBJ1-2; D possibly corresponds to TRBD1 (6 bases). This CDR3 contains 13 residues. The germline V and J ends were trimmed by 0 bases and 8 bases, with 10 bases remaining between them. Per the germline V gene, CDR1 is LNHNV and CDR2 is YYDKDF (reference sequence). The CDR3 DNA reads as TGTGCCACCAGCAGAGAGGGGGCGCGGGGCTACACCTTC. Protein: CATSREGARGYTF.

V gene TRBV11-2 combines with J gene TRBJ1-1; 8 bases line up with TRBD1. In germline, CDR1 is SGHAT, CDR2 FQNNGV. V lost 4 bases to trimming and J lost 6 bases; unmatched junction nucleotides: 4. This CDR3 spans 13 amino acids. This CDR3 reads CASSSDRVAEAFF. The CDR3 nucleotides are TGTGCCAGCAGCTCGGACAGGGTCGCTGAAGCTTTCTTT.

The rearrangement uses TRBV4-3 and TRBJ1-2; D not certain. CDR3 length: 15 residues. Germline-derived CDR1 and CDR2 are LGHNA and YSLEER. V was shortened by 0 bases and J by 0 bases, with 8 bases between the two germline ends. DNA of the CDR3: TGCGCCAGCAGCCAAGAAGGCCGTTCTAACTATGGCTACACCTTC. This codes for CASSQEGRSNYGYTF.

The rearrangement uses TRBV27 and TRBJ1-2; TRBD1 aligns across 8 bases. The length of the CDR3 is 15 residues. Unmatched junction bases numbered 9, after V lost 5 bases and J lost 4 bases. Per germline, CDR1 MNHEY and CDR2 SMNVEV (reference sequence). The CDR3: CASSKEQGALYGYTF. The CDR3 bases are TGTGCCAGCAGTAAAGAGCAGGGGGCACTCTATGGCTACACCTTC.

The DNA of the CDR3 is TGTGCCAGCAGCTTAGTAGGGGCCAGGGTTAATGAAAAACTGTTTTTT. Residues: CASSLVGARVNEKLFF. The chain has TRBV7-2 and TRBJ1-4, with D possibly being TRBD1 (5 bases). The CDR3 covers 16 residues. Trimming took off 1 base at V and 4 bases at J, with 13 bases between the two ends. Germline lookup yields CDR1 SGHTA and CDR2 FQGNSA.

J is TRBJ2-1 and V is TRBV7-8, with TRBD2 matching 8 bases. The CDR3 runs to 14 residues. Germline-derived CDR1 and CDR2 are SGHVS and FQNEAQ. The J segment lost 7 bases and the V segment lost 3 bases, leaving 5 bases of the junction unmatched. The CDR3 sequence is CASSLAGLENEQFF. The CDR3 DNA sequence: TGTGCCAGCAGCTTGGCGGGACTAGAAAATGAGCAGTTCTTC.

For the CDR3, the DNA is TGCGCCAGCAGCCCAACACGGGGACTAGCGGGGGGGAGAAGCACAGATACGCAGTATTTT. This encodes CASSPTRGLAGGRSTDTQYF. The V call is TRBV4-3, the J call TRBJ2-3; 16 nucleotides match TRBD2. V gave up 4 bases and J gave up 0 bases; unmatched junction bases: 10. Germline lookup yields CDR1 LGHNA and CDR2 YSLEER. The CDR3 runs 20 residues.

This chain uses TRBV6-5 with TRBJ2-3, with D possibly matching TRBD2 (5 bases). This CDR3 is built from 12 residues. With 8 bases removed from V and 6 bases from J, the gap between germline ends came to 12 bases. Germline values: CDR1 MNHEY, CDR2 SVGAGI. CDR3 region: CASRAWEDTQYF. CDR3 bases: TGTGCCAGCCGAGCTTGGGAGGATACGCAGTATTTT.

The J gene is TRBJ2-3, the V gene TRBV7-2; D might be TRBD1 or TRBD2, each matching 5 bases. Deletions cut 1 base from V and 2 bases from J, with 13 bases between. The CDR3 loop spans 16 amino acids. From germline, CDR1 is SGHTA and CDR2 FQGNSA. The CDR3 loop is CASSLGRWGNTDTQYF. Written as DNA, the CDR3 is TGTGCCAGCAGCTTAGGCAGGTGGGGGAACACAGATACGCAGTATTTT.

The V gene is TRBV30, the J gene TRBJ1-2; the D is unclear. The CDR3 is made up of 16 amino acids. CDR1 is GTSNPN and CDR2 is SVGIG in the germline V gene (reference sequence). Trimming cost V 0 bases and J 2 bases, with 16 bases left between them. CDR3 bases: TGTGCCTGGAGTGTACCTTTAAATGGCGGAAACTATGGCTACACCTTC. This gives the protein CAWSVPLNGGNYGYTF.

The chain is built from TRBV19 and TRBJ1-5; 11 bases map to TRBD1. CDR3 length equals 16 residues. The V gene's germline CDR1 is LNHDA and CDR2 SQIVND (reference sequence). The J segment lost 6 bases and the V segment lost 5 bases, leaving 9 bases of the junction unmatched. The CDR3, as DNA: TGTGCCAGTAGTTATGGGGACAGGGGGTTCGTTCAGCCCCAGCATTTT. Its protein product is CASSYGDRGFVQPQHF.

The chain has TRBV21-1 and TRBJ2-5; no check of the table's D call, TRBD1, against the DNA was made. TRBV21-1 is noted as a pseudogene. CDR3 length: 10 residues. The CDR3 loop reads CASSTGQGYF. CDR3 coding DNA: TGTGCCAGCAGCACGGGACAGGGTTACTTC.

V gene TRBV19 combines with J gene TRBJ2-1, with 7 bases aligning to TRBD2. In germline, CDR1 is LNHDA, CDR2 SQIVND (reference sequence). V was clipped by 6 bases and J by 3 bases; unmatched bases: 8. The CDR3 is 15 amino acids. CDR3 sequence (DNA): TGTGCCAGTAGCTACCGGGACTACCTCTACAATGAGCAGTTCTTC. Its protein product is CASSYRDYLYNEQFF.

J is TRBJ2-1 and V is TRBV21-1; no check of the table's D call, TRBD1, against the DNA was made. TRBV21-1 is assigned pseudogene status. The CDR3 length is 15 residues. DNA for the CDR3: TGTGCTAGCAGCAAACCTGGGACAGGGGGCAATGAGCAGTTCTTC. Encoded protein: CASSKPGTGGNEQFF.

The V call is TRBV25-1, the J call TRBJ2-2, with D tentatively TRBD1 (6 bases). Germline lookup yields CDR1 MGHDK and CDR2 SYGVNS. V dropped 4 bases and J dropped 5 bases, with 8 bases sitting between them. The CDR3 consists of 13 residues. The CDR3 DNA follows: TGTGCCAGCAGTGTCAGGGGTACCGGGGAGCTGTTTTTT. Its protein product is CASSVRGTGELFF.

This clone came up a few times. The sample holds other DNA sequences that translate to the same CDR3. The chain couples TRBV18 to TRBJ1-1; D unclear. V lost 1 base and J 0 bases, leaving 6 bases between the germline ends. The CDR3 totals 14 residues. Germline V gene sequence: CDR1 KGHSH, CDR2 LQKENI. CDR3 in DNA: TGTGCCAGCTCACCACAGGGAGTGAACACTGAAGCTTTCTTT. Amino acids: CASSPQGVNTEAFF.

The J gene is TRBJ2-2, the V gene TRBV6-5; 11 nucleotides agree with TRBD2. With 7 bases clipped from V and 7 bases from J, the junction kept 5 bases outside the gene matches. The germline V gene has CDR1 MNHEY and CDR2 SVGAGI. CDR3 length: 14 amino acids. The CDR3 loop is CASNAGLAGGELFF. The CDR3 nucleotides are TGTGCCAGCAACGCCGGACTAGCGGGCGGGGAGCTGTTTTTT.

This clone was seen a single time. J is TRBJ2-7 and V is TRBV6-5; 13 bases align to TRBD2. CDR3 size: 14 residues. Germline loops: CDR1 MNHEY, CDR2 SVGAGI. J lost 7 bases, V lost 5 bases, and 5 bases had no gene match. CDR3 sequence reads: CASSPGLAGSEQYV. The CDR3 nucleotides read TGTGCCAGCAGTCCGGGACTAGCGGGGTCAGAGCAGTACGTC.

The chain links TRBV6-2 or TRBV6-3 to TRBJ2-7, with no clear D. The CDR3 consists of 13 residues. The germline V gene has CDR1 MNHEY and CDR2 SVGEGT. Trimming took 2 bases from V and 5 from J, leaving 10 bases between them. The CDR3 coding sequence is TGTGCCAGCAGTTACGGCGCGGACCACGAGCAGTACGTC. As protein: CASSYGADHEQYV.

In its sample, this clone was seen once. CDR3 residues: CASSYHSGVTKNIQYF. The CDR3 coding sequence is TGTGCCAGCAGTTACCACTCAGGCGTAACCAAAAACATTCAGTACTTC. V gene TRBV6-2 or TRBV6-3 combines with J gene TRBJ2-4; D gene ambiguous. Germline values: CDR1 MNHEY, CDR2 SVGEGT. The CDR3 has 16 residues. V lost 2 bases and J lost 2, with 13 bases in between.

The chain links TRBV7-2 to TRBJ1-1; 8 bases are shared with TRBD1. The CDR3 totals 15 residues. V lost 6 bases, J lost 4 bases, and 10 bases stayed unmatched. CDR1 is SGHTA, CDR2 FQGNSA, per germline. This CDR3 reads CASRWQGASSTEAFF. The CDR3 nucleotides read TGTGCCAGCAGATGGCAGGGGGCGTCGAGCACTGAAGCTTTCTTT.

The chain combines TRBV18 with TRBJ2-5; D is tentatively TRBD1 or TRBD2 (7 bases each). V lost 2 bases and J 5 bases, leaving 12 bases between the germline ends. There are 14 residues in the CDR3. CDR1 and CDR2 (germline): KGHSH, LQKENI. The DNA of the CDR3 is TGTGCCAGCTCACCAAGCCAGGGGGGGGAGACCCAGTACTTC. Its translation: CASSPSQGGETQYF.

The CDR3 DNA is TGCGCCAGCAGTCTTCGGGTAGCGGGAGGGCCTTCAAAAGAGCAGTTCTTC. Protein sequence: CASSLRVAGGPSKEQFF. V usage is TRBV5-1 and J usage is TRBJ2-1; 11 bases fit TRBD2. The CDR3 loop spans 17 amino acids. Germline V gene sequence: CDR1 SGHRS, CDR2 YFSETQ. Trimming at V came to 5 bases and at J to 10 bases, leaving 17 bases not matched to a gene.

J is TRBJ1-1 and V is TRBV10-3; no reliable D call. The germline V gene encodes CDR1 ENHRY and CDR2 SYGVKD. The CDR3 consists of 11 residues. Trimming removed 2 bases at V and 6 bases at J, with 4 bases between. The CDR3 DNA follows: TGTGCCATCAGTGAGGGGGCTGAAGCTTTCTTT. This encodes CAISEGAEAFF.

This chain joins TRBV6-2 or TRBV6-3 and TRBJ2-5; 10 nucleotides align to TRBD1. CDR3 length: 15 residues. Trimming at V came to 6 bases and at J to 5 bases, leaving 9 bases not matched to a gene. CDR1 is MNHEY and CDR2 is SVGEGT in the germline V gene. CDR3 loop: CASSTGTGDVETQYF. CDR3 bases: TGTGCCAGCAGCACCGGGACAGGGGATGTGGAGACCCAGTACTTC.

The J gene is TRBJ1-5, the V gene TRBV4-1, with TRBD1 matching 8 bases. CDR1 is MGHRA, CDR2 YSYEKL, per germline. V shed 2 bases and J 4 bases; nucleotides not matched to a gene: 7. The CDR3 length is 16 residues. Written as DNA, the CDR3 is TGCGCCAGCAGCCAATCCGCAGGGGGCGTAAATCAGCCCCAGCATTTT. Translation gives CASSQSAGGVNQPQHF.

This sequence joins TRBV6-6 and TRBJ2-1; 7 nucleotides agree with TRBD1. V dropped 6 bases and J dropped 3; count of bases not matched to a gene: 8. The length of the CDR3 is 15 residues. The V gene's germline CDR1 is MNHNY and CDR2 SVGAGI (reference sequence). The CDR3 DNA sequence: TGTGCCAGCAGAAAAGGGCAGGGGGTCTACAATGAGCAGTTCTTC. Protein sequence: CASRKGQGVYNEQFF.

The V and J genes are TRBV11-2 and TRBJ2-5, with D maybe TRBD1 (5 bases). The V end was cut by 6 bases, the J end by 3 bases, with 20 bases between. CDR1 SGHAT and CDR2 FQNNGV come from the germline V gene. This CDR3 comprises 16 residues. The CDR3 bases are TGTGCCAGCAGTTATACTGGGTTCAGGGATAAAGAGACCCAGTACTTC. Its translation: CASSYTGFRDKETQYF. Complete variable domain (other parts from reference TRBV11-2 and TRBJ2-5): EAGVAQSPRYKIIEKRQSVAFWCNPISGHATLYWYQQILGQGPKLLIQFQNNGVVDDSQLPKDRFSAERLKGVDSTLKIQPAKLEDSAVYLCASSYTGFRDKETQYFGPGTRLLVL.

V and J are TRBV7-6 and TRBJ2-7; D gene ambiguous. V gave up 0 bases and J gave up 2 bases, with 17 bases separating them. There are 17 residues in the CDR3. Germline V gene sequence: CDR1 SGHVS, CDR2 FNYEAQ. The CDR3 spells CASSLAWRGSGTYEQYF. The CDR3 coding sequence is TGTGCCAGCAGCTTAGCGTGGCGAGGTTCGGGTACCTACGAGCAGTACTTC.

The chain has TRBV27 and TRBJ2-7; the match to TRBD1 covers 9 bases. The germline gives CDR1 MNHEY, CDR2 SMNVEV (reference sequence). Losses at the gene ends were 5 bases for V and 3 bases for J; bases not matched to a gene: 8. The CDR3 sequence is 15 residues long. CDR3 sequence: CASSRTGTGNYEQYF. Written as DNA, the CDR3 is TGTGCCAGCAGTCGTACCGGGACAGGGAACTACGAGCAGTACTTC.